Listed below are T cell receptor beta chains from one sample, sequenced in a study of T cell responses to AZD1222 COVID-19 vaccine. Assay used: immunoSEQ multiplex PCR; TCRdb lists only in-frame clones, some missing. The sample lists roughly 120,000 clones, around 89% occurring once. Sequencing used peripheral blood, obtained 28 days after the second AZD1222 dose. These receptors all come from an adult who received the AZD1222 COVID-19 vaccine. CDR3s include the opening cysteine and the closing phenylalanine or tryptophan. D genes are given only for firm matches. The size of a clone is reported for some rows only, either as once, few or many, or as a class for expanded clones.

j_call | v_call | d_call | clone_size | cdr3_aa | cdr3_nt
TRBJ2-2 | TRBV7-6 | TRBD2 | - | CASGKGLAGGPNTGELFF | TGTGCCAGCGGCAAGGGACTAGCGGGAGGACCGAACACCGGGGAGCTGTTTTTT
TRBJ1-4 | TRBV7-9 | TRBD1 | - | CASTLGGAGEKLFF | TGTGCCAGCACCTTAGGGGGCGCCGGCGAAAAACTGTTTTTT
TRBJ2-7 | TRBV7-8 | TRBD2 | - | CASNGEREGGEQYF | TGTGCCAGCAATGGTGAGCGGGAAGGAGGGGAGCAGTACTTC
TRBJ1-1 | TRBV7-6 | - | once | CASSPGHLNTEAFF | TGTGCCAGCAGCCCGGGACACCTGAACACTGAAGCTTTCTTT
TRBJ2-2 | TRBV2 | - | - | CASRKVSRAGTGELFF | TGTGCCAGCAGGAAGGTATCCAGGGCGGGTACCGGGGAGCTGTTTTTT
TRBJ2-7 | TRBV11-2 | TRBD2 | - | CASSLVAGGTYEQYF | TGTGCCAGCAGCTTAGTGGCGGGGGGAACCTACGAGCAGTACTTC
TRBJ2-1 | TRBV3-1/TRBV3-2 | TRBD2 | - | CASTTRSGGAAYNEQFF | TGTGCCAGTACAACCCGTAGCGGGGGGGCCGCGTACAATGAGCAGTTCTTC
TRBJ1-3 | TRBV19 | - | - | CASRRAGESGNTIYF | TGTGCCAGTAGACGAGCGGGAGAGTCTGGAAACACCATATATTTT
TRBJ2-7 | TRBV28 | - | - | CASSPQRSYEQYF | TGTGCCAGCAGTCCACAAAGGAGTTACGAGCAGTACTTC
TRBJ2-3 | TRBV5-1 | - | - | CASSFAQGKDTQYF | TGCGCCAGCAGCTTCGCTCAGGGGAAAGATACGCAGTATTTT
TRBJ1-3 | TRBV24-1 | - | - | CATSSGTSDTIYF | TGTGCCACCAGTAGCGGAACCTCGGACACCATATATTTT
TRBJ1-1 | TRBV18 | - | - | CASSPSGEGAFF | TGTGCCAGCTCACCGAGTGGGGAGGGAGCTTTCTTT
TRBJ1-2 | TRBV2 | TRBD1 | - | CASSRTGGRYGYTF | TGTGCCAGCAGTCGGACAGGGGGCCGCTATGGCTACACCTTC
TRBJ2-1 | TRBV6-5 | TRBD2 | once | CASSYLAGGSNEQFF | TGTGCCAGCAGTTACTTAGCGGGAGGATCAAATGAGCAGTTCTTC
TRBJ2-3 | TRBV9 | - | - | CASSTRLLTSTDTQYF | TGTGCCAGCAGCACGCGACTCCTAACTAGCACAGATACGCAGTATTTT
TRBJ1-1 | TRBV6-5 | - | - | CASSLITDTEAFF | TGTGCCAGCAGTTTAATTACGGACACTGAAGCTTTCTTT
TRBJ2-1 | TRBV7-2 | TRBD2 | - | CASSLGGAGVFYNEQFF | TGTGCCAGCAGCTTAGGGGGCGCGGGGGTCTTCTACAATGAGCAGTTCTTC
TRBJ2-7 | TRBV27 | - | - | CASTGGYEQYF | TGTGCCAGCACCGGGGGTTACGAGCAGTACTTC
TRBJ1-5 | TRBV7-9 | - | - | CASARGYSNQPQHF | TGTGCCAGTGCCCGGGGGTATAGCAATCAGCCCCAGCATTTT
TRBJ1-4 | TRBV27 | - | few | CASKDFGTNEKLFF | TGTGCCAGTAAGGACTTTGGCACTAATGAAAAACTGTTTTTT
TRBJ1-1 | TRBV11-3 | TRBD1 | - | CASSFGQGSTEAFF | TGTGCCAGCAGCTTCGGACAGGGCTCCACTGAAGCTTTCTTT
TRBJ2-5 | TRBV27 | TRBD2 | - | CASSPIALAGVLKVEETQYF | TGTGCCAGCAGTCCTATCGCTTTAGCGGGAGTTCTTAAAGTGGAAGAGACCCAGTACTTC
TRBJ1-2 | TRBV18 | TRBD1 | - | CASSTDRGRGYTF | TGTGCCAGCTCGACGGACAGGGGAAGGGGCTACACCTTC
TRBJ1-2 | TRBV9 | - | - | CASSVVGWNGYTF | TGTGCCAGCAGCGTAGTTGGGTGGAATGGCTACACCTTC
TRBJ2-3 | TRBV5-4 | - | - | CASSSRLESTDTQYF | TGTGCCAGCAGCTCTCGACTAGAGTCCACAGATACGCAGTATTTT
TRBJ2-1 | TRBV11-2 | TRBD1 | - | CASSSTEGGHEQFF | TGTGCCAGCAGCTCCACTGAAGGGGGCCATGAGCAGTTCTTC
TRBJ2-7 | TRBV7-9 | - | - | CASSYGQPSYEQYF | TGTGCCAGCAGCTACGGACAGCCCTCCTACGAGCAGTACTTC
TRBJ1-4 | TRBV5-4 | - | - | CASSDLGQRPTNEKLFF | TGTGCCAGCAGTGATTTAGGACAGCGCCCTACTAATGAAAAACTGTTTTTT
TRBJ2-4 | TRBV5-1 | TRBD1 | - | CASSLQQGPGSNYAKNIQYF | TGCGCCAGCAGCTTACAACAGGGGCCCGGGTCAAACTACGCCAAAAACATTCAGTACTTC
TRBJ2-2 | TRBV6-5 | TRBD2 | - | CASTLAPGLAGKLFF | TGTGCCAGCACCCTCGCGCCGGGACTAGCGGGGAAGCTGTTTTTT
TRBJ2-7 | TRBV7-2 | TRBD1 | - | CASSFILGRGIEQYF | TGTGCCAGCAGCTTCATATTGGGCAGGGGGATAGAGCAGTACTTC
TRBJ2-5 | TRBV7-2 | - | - | CASSSRPGPQETQYF | TGTGCCAGCAGCTCCCGCCCCGGCCCCCAAGAGACCCAGTACTTC
TRBJ1-3 | TRBV20-1 | - | - | CSVDAGNTIYF | TGCAGCGTCGACGCGGGAAACACCATATATTTT
TRBJ2-7 | TRBV11-2 | - | - | CASSLGFPYEQYF | TGTGCCAGCAGCTTAGGCTTCCCCTACGAGCAGTACTTC
TRBJ2-7 | TRBV7-2 | TRBD1 | few | CASSWDRGPGEQYF | TGTGCCAGCAGCTGGGACAGGGGGCCAGGCGAGCAGTACTTC
TRBJ2-1 | TRBV5-8 | - | - | CASREPGSLYNEQFF | TGTGCCAGCAGGGAACCGGGATCCCTCTACAATGAGCAGTTCTTC
TRBJ1-1 | TRBV19 | TRBD1 | few | CASSIVGQPNTEAFF | TGTGCCAGTAGTATTGTGGGACAGCCGAACACTGAAGCTTTCTTT
TRBJ2-3 | TRBV28 | TRBD2 | - | CASSLTSEASTDTQYF | TGTGCCAGCAGTTTGACTAGCGAGGCTAGCACAGATACGCAGTATTTT
TRBJ2-3 | TRBV24-1 | - | - | CATSGATQRTDTQYF | TGTGCCACCAGTGGTGCCACCCAGAGGACAGATACGCAGTATTTT
TRBJ2-1 | TRBV27 | - | - | CASSWDSSSSYNEQFF | TGTGCCAGCAGTTGGGACTCTAGCAGCTCCTACAATGAGCAGTTCTTC
TRBJ1-1 | TRBV13 | TRBD1 | - | CASSSRTGGGYTEAFF | TGTGCCAGCAGCTCCAGGACAGGGGGCGGATACACTGAAGCTTTCTTT
TRBJ2-2 | TRBV28 | TRBD2 | - | CASSSAREGNTGELFF | TGTGCCAGCAGTTCGGCGCGGGAGGGAAACACCGGGGAGCTGTTTTTT
TRBJ2-3 | TRBV7-9 | TRBD1 | - | CASSLATGGRADTQYF | TGTGCCAGCAGCTTAGCCACAGGGGGCAGGGCAGATACGCAGTATTTT
TRBJ2-5 | TRBV7-3 | - | - | CASSLYGSGETQYF | TGTGCCAGCAGCTTATATGGGTCGGGAGAGACCCAGTACTTC
TRBJ1-1 | TRBV11-3 | - | - | CASRPPGTVNTEAFF | TGTGCCAGCAGACCTCCCGGGACGGTGAACACTGAAGCTTTCTTT
TRBJ2-1 | TRBV13 | TRBD2 | - | CASSSTSYGEQFF | TGTGCCAGCAGCTCGACTAGCTACGGTGAGCAGTTCTTC
TRBJ1-2 | TRBV19 | - | - | CASTVAHTGGYGYTF | TGTGCCAGTACCGTTGCTCACACCGGCGGCTATGGCTACACCTTC
TRBJ2-7 | TRBV13 | TRBD1 | - | CASSLRDRGNYEQYF | TGTGCCAGCAGCTTACGGGACAGGGGGAACTACGAGCAGTACTTC
TRBJ2-5 | TRBV11-3 | - | - | CASSFQALYQETQYF | TGTGCCAGCAGCTTCCAGGCCCTGTACCAAGAGACCCAGTACTTC
TRBJ2-5 | TRBV2 | - | - | CASSEMVNNQETQYF | TGTGCCAGCAGTGAAATGGTAAACAACCAAGAGACCCAGTACTTC
TRBJ1-2 | TRBV5-1 | - | - | CASAVANYGYTF | TGCGCCAGCGCGGTGGCTAACTATGGCTACACCTTC
TRBJ1-6 | TRBV5-6 | - | - | CASSRGQSNSPLHF | TGTGCCAGCAGCCGGGGACAATCAAATTCACCCCTCCACTTT
TRBJ2-3 | TRBV11-3 | - | - | CASSFLGRTDTQYF | TGTGCCAGCAGCTTTCTAGGTAGGACAGATACGCAGTATTTT
TRBJ2-6 | TRBV7-3 | TRBD1 | - | CASSPRGQGAFGANVLTF | TGTGCCAGCAGCCCGAGGGGACAGGGGGCGTTCGGGGCCAACGTCCTGACTTTC
TRBJ2-7 | TRBV24-1 | - | - | CATGLEQYF | TGTGCCACCGGCCTCGAGCAGTACTTC
TRBJ2-1 | TRBV28 | TRBD2 | few | CASSRGTSGSIEQFF | TGTGCCAGCAGCCGAGGGACTAGCGGGAGTATTGAGCAGTTCTTC